A selection of T cell receptor beta chains follows, all from one sample in a study of regulatory T cells. Profiled with immunoSEQ multiplex PCR; TCRdb holds only in-frame clones, not every one. The table shows more than 25,000 clones, with 92% occurring only once. The sample taken for sequencing was conventional CD4+ T cells sorted from blood. These receptors all come from a person between 18 and 35 years old with CD3G deficiency. Both conserved end residues are part of each CDR3. The D gene is left open where the match is weak. Rows may omit the clone size; those that give it use once, few, many or a size class.

cdr3_nt cdr3_aa cdr3_length clone_size d_call j_call v_call
TGTGCCAGCTCACCAGTTCCAGGCGTGGAGCAGTACTTC CASSPVPGVEQYF 13 . . TRBJ2-7 TRBV18
TGCGCCAGCAGTCATTGGGACAGCCCCAATCAGCCCCAGCATTTT CASSHWDSPNQPQHF 15 . TRBD1 TRBJ1-5 TRBV23-1
TGTGCCAGCAGCCTCAAAGGGAATGAGCAGTTCTTC CASSLKGNEQFF 12 . . TRBJ2-1 TRBV11-2
TGTGCCAGCAGTTTAAGCGGGAGGCCCTTCGAGCAGTACTTC CASSLSGRPFEQYF 14 . TRBD2 TRBJ2-7 TRBV28
TGTGCCTGGAGTGTAGCGGGGGATCAAGAGACCCAGTACTTC CAWSVAGDQETQYF 14 . TRBD2 TRBJ2-5 TRBV30
TGTGCCAGCAGTCCTTACAGGGGGACAGGGGTCGAGCAGTACTTC CASSPYRGTGVEQYF 15 . TRBD1 TRBJ2-7 TRBV28
TGTGCCAGCAGTGAATCCCGAAGGGGCGTTTATGGCTACACCTTC CASSESRRGVYGYTF 15 . . TRBJ1-2 TRBV6-1
TGTGCCAGCAGCTTGGTTGGAGGGTTTGGAAACACCATATATTTT CASSLVGGFGNTIYF 15 . . TRBJ1-3 TRBV5-5
TGTGCCAGCAGCTTGTCCTCTATGACGTTTAACTATGGCTACACCTTC CASSLSSMTFNYGYTF 16 . . TRBJ1-2 TRBV7-2
TGTGCCAGCAGCTTGGACAGGGCGGGCACTGAAGCTTTCTTT CASSLDRAGTEAFF 14 . TRBD1 TRBJ1-1 TRBV7-9
TGTGCCAGCAGCCAGGCGAAGTTGGGCTCCTACGAGCAGTACTTC CASSQAKLGSYEQYF 15 . . TRBJ2-7 TRBV11-2
TGTGCCAGCAGTGAATGGGGACAAGAGACCCAGTACTTC CASSEWGQETQYF 13 . . TRBJ2-5 TRBV25-1
TGTGCCAGCAGCGTTAGCGGGGGGGCGATCGGGGAGCTGTTTTTT CASSVSGGAIGELFF 15 . TRBD2 TRBJ2-2 TRBV5-4
TGCGCCAGCAGGTTGGGGGCGCAGAGCACTGAAGCTTTCTTT CASRLGAQSTEAFF 14 . . TRBJ1-1 TRBV5-1
TGTGCCACCCAACAGACAGGGGGCTCCGGCTACACCTTC CATQQTGGSGYTF 13 . TRBD1 TRBJ1-2 TRBV19
TGTGCCAGCGGACCGAGCGGGGGGCCGTGGCACACAGATACGCAGTATTTT CASGPSGGPWHTDTQYF 17 . TRBD2 TRBJ2-3 TRBV2
TGTGCCAGCAGCCCTGGCAGACAGCAGTTCTTC CASSPGRQQFF 11 . . TRBJ2-1 TRBV14
TGCGCCAGCAGCTGGGGACAGGGTGGGACAGATACGCAGTATTTT CASSWGQGGTDTQYF 15 . TRBD1 TRBJ2-3 TRBV5-1
TGTGCCAGCAGTTGGGGGAGTCAGGCCGATAATCAGCCCCAGCATTTT CASSWGSQADNQPQHF 16 . . TRBJ1-5 TRBV28
TGTGCCAGCAGCCACAACAGGGGAACAGGGCACGAGCAGTACTTC CASSHNRGTGHEQYF 15 . TRBD1 TRBJ2-7 TRBV27
TGCGCCAGCAGCTCCGGGACAGGGGGCGCCCAAGAGACCCAGTACTTC CASSSGTGGAQETQYF 16 . TRBD1 TRBJ2-5 TRBV5-1
TGTGCCAGCAGTCAACAGGGGGCTGGCGGGCAGCCCCAGCATTTT CASSQQGAGGQPQHF 15 . TRBD1 TRBJ1-5 TRBV6-5
TGTGCCAGCAGTTTCACAGGGGGGACCGGGGAGCTGTTTTTT CASSFTGGTGELFF 14 . TRBD1 TRBJ2-2 TRBV27
TGTGCCAGCAGTGGGAACAGGGTGTTAGAGACCCAGTACTTC CASSGNRVLETQYF 14 . . TRBJ2-5 TRBV25-1
TGTGCCAGCAGTTATTCTTCCGCACAGCCCTACGAGCAGTACTTC CASSYSSAQPYEQYF 15 . . TRBJ2-7 TRBV6-5
TGTGCCAGCAGCCTAGGGCGGGTCTCTGAAGCTTTCTTT CASSLGRVSEAFF 13 . . TRBJ1-1 TRBV11-2
TGTGCCAGCAGCCCCGGGGACGTCACAGATACGCAGTATTTT CASSPGDVTDTQYF 14 once . TRBJ2-3 TRBV5-4
TGTGCCAGCAGTTACAGCAATGAGCAGTTCTTC CASSYSNEQFF 11 once . TRBJ2-1 TRBV2
TGCGCCAGCAGCTTTGGGGACAGGGGGCAGTACAATGAGCAGTTCTTC CASSFGDRGQYNEQFF 16 . TRBD1 TRBJ2-1 TRBV5-1
TGCGCCAGCAGCTTGGGGAGCGGAGGGACTGAAGCTTTCTTT CASSLGSGGTEAFF 14 . . TRBJ1-1 TRBV5-1